Below are 9 T cell receptor beta chains sequenced from a single sample in a study of blood T cell repertoires in COVID-19. TCRdb's table, derived via immunoSEQ multiplex PCR, lists solely in-frame clones and lacks some. The table records 310,000 or so clones, 89% of them present only once. The specimen was peripheral blood. The receptors were gathered from a man aged 18 to 29 who had recovered from COVID-19.

The chain is built from TRBV11-2 and TRBJ1-5; D is undetermined. This CDR3 has 16 amino acids. Trimming left V 1 base short and J 1 base short, with 11 bases between. The V gene's germline CDR1 is SGHAT and CDR2 FQNNGV. The CDR3 bases are TGTGCCAGCAGCTTAGGCGGCGGGGAAAGCAATCAGCCCCAGCATTTT. It encodes CASSLGGGESNQPQHF.

The J gene is TRBJ2-7, the V gene TRBV19; 7 nucleotides agree with TRBD1. The CDR3 totals 13 residues. The germline V gene encodes CDR1 LNHDA and CDR2 SQIVND (reference sequence). V shed 3 bases, J shed 3 bases, and the junction held 2 bases outside the gene matches. The CDR3 DNA sequence: TGTGCCAGTAGTATCGGACAGGTCTACGAGCAGTACTTC. Amino acids: CASSIGQVYEQYF.

The V call is TRBV29-1, the J call TRBJ2-2; weak D call: TRBD2 (5 bases). CDR1 SQVTM and CDR2 ANQGSEA come from the germline V gene. There are 13 residues in the CDR3. Trimming pared 4 bases from V and 7 bases from J, leaving 13 bases between. The CDR3 here is CSVAKNSGGELFF. The CDR3 nucleotides are TGCAGCGTTGCGAAAAACAGCGGCGGGGAGCTGTTTTTT.

V is TRBV2 and J is TRBJ2-7; D is unresolved. Germline-derived CDR1 and CDR2 are SNHLY and FYNNEI. The length of the CDR3 is 13 residues. V was trimmed by 3 bases and J by 3 bases, leaving 9 bases between them. CDR3 coding DNA: TGTGCCAGCAGTGAGATACAGATCTACGAGCAGTACTTC. This gives the protein CASSEIQIYEQYF.

The V call is TRBV25-1, the J call TRBJ2-1; TRBD1 aligns across 10 bases. With V trimmed by 1 base and J by 4 bases, 7 bases remained unmatched. Germline V gene sequence: CDR1 MGHDK, CDR2 SYGVNS. This CDR3 spans 17 amino acids. CDR3 nucleotide sequence: TGTGCCAGCAGTGAATCACCGGGACAGGGGCGATACAATGAGCAGTTCTTC. It codes for CASSESPGQGRYNEQFF.

The J gene is TRBJ2-3, the V gene TRBV2; unclear D gene. Trimming left V 6 bases short and J 2 bases short, with 12 bases between. Germline CDR1 is SNHLY and CDR2 is FYNNEI. The CDR3 loop spans 14 amino acids. Written as DNA, the CDR3 is TGTGCCAGCAGAGGCGGCGTAGCCACAGATACGCAGTATTTT. Amino acid sequence: CASRGGVATDTQYF.

The count of this clone is one. The chain recombines TRBV10-3 with TRBJ1-2; possibly TRBD1 for D (6 bases). CDR3 length: 15 residues. Trimming cost V 2 bases and J 0 bases, with 10 bases left between them. Germline V gene lookup returns CDR1 ENHRY and CDR2 SYGVKD. DNA for the CDR3: TGTGCCATCAGTGAGGGGGGGGCAGCTAACTATGGCTACACCTTC. It is translated as CAISEGGAANYGYTF.

This clone has a handful of counts. This sequence joins TRBV19 and TRBJ2-3; perhaps TRBD1 as D (5 bases). The germline CDR1 and CDR2 sequences are LNHDA and SQIVND (reference sequence). The germline V and J ends were trimmed by 0 bases and 3 bases, with 7 bases remaining between them. The CDR3 covers 14 residues. CDR3 protein: CASSIEGQTDTQYF. The CDR3 nucleotides read TGTGCCAGTAGTATAGAGGGGCAGACAGATACGCAGTATTTT.

This sequence joins TRBV6-5 and TRBJ1-1, with 8 bases fitting TRBD1. The V and J ends lost 6 bases and 4 bases, in that order; junction bases with no gene match: 10. CDR1 is MNHEY, CDR2 SVGAGI, per germline. This CDR3 has 15 amino acids. As DNA, the CDR3 is TGTGCCAGCAGACCTCTGACAGGGGCCTTCACTGAAGCTTTCTTT. Amino acid sequence: CASRPLTGAFTEAFF.